This entry concerns a single T cell receptor (beta chain). What it binds is unknown. With V trimmed by 4 bases and J by 3 bases, 13 bases remained unmatched. Germline V lookup: CDR1 SGHTA, CDR2 FQGTGA. This CDR3 has 18 residues. The data belong to a study of OX40 agonist ivuxolimab in advanced cancers. About the research overall: Patients in dose escalation had liver, melanoma, kidney or head and neck cancers. Study-wide points: Also showing low normalized T-cell clonal expansion were some of the nonresponders. On average, CD8+ T cells had more expanded clones than CD4+.

Blood sampling was done at baseline, cycle 4 day 1, and cycle 7 day 1. Produced via immunoSEQ multiplex PCR; TCRdb's table is partial and in-frame only. The data show around 76,000 clones, around nine tenths seen once. The rearrangement uses TRBV7-3 and TRBJ2-7, with 12 nucleotides matching TRBD2. The sequence came from an adult with an advanced solid tumor such as melanoma, head and neck, liver or kidney cancer. The sequencing here drew on CD4+ or CD8+ T cells sorted from blood, taken in a trial of the OX40 agonist ivuxolimab. In nucleotides, the CDR3 is TGTGCCAGCAGCTCGCAATACTCTAGCGGGAGGGCCCTCTACGAGCAGTACTTC. The encoded protein is CASSSQYSSGRALYEQYF.